A selection of T cell receptor beta chains follows, all from one sample in a study of OX40 agonist ivuxolimab in advanced cancers. Sequenced by immunoSEQ multiplex PCR; TCRdb stores in-frame clones only, minus some. The table includes around 84,000 clones, approximately 84% detected once. The material was CD4+ or CD8+ T cells sorted from blood, obtained in a trial of the OX40 agonist ivuxolimab. The source is an adult with an advanced solid tumor such as melanoma, head and neck, liver or kidney cancer. CDR3s include the opening cysteine and the closing phenylalanine or tryptophan. Fields, in order: clone size, V gene, D gene, J gene, CDR3 protein, CDR3 DNA. A D gene is named only where the DNA matches it firmly. Some rows have no size entry. The others give once, few or many, or a class for an expanded clone.

abundance: NA
v_gene: TRBV4-1
d_gene: TRBD1
j_gene: TRBJ2-2
CDR3aa: CASSTQQGATTGELFF
CDR3nt: TGCGCCAGCAGCACTCAACAGGGGGCGACCACCGGGGAGCTGTTTTTT

abundance: once
v_gene: TRBV15
d_gene: TRBD2
j_gene: TRBJ2-3
CDR3aa: CASRTSGRADTQYF
CDR3nt: TGTGCCTCACGGACTAGCGGGAGGGCAGATACGCAGTATTTT

abundance: NA
v_gene: TRBV7-7
d_gene: TRBD2
j_gene: TRBJ2-3
CDR3aa: CASSSLPGGGSTDTQYF
CDR3nt: TGTGCTAGCAGCTCCCTCCCCGGCGGGGGAAGCACAGATACGCAGTATTTT

abundance: few
v_gene: TRBV5-1
d_gene: TRBD2
j_gene: TRBJ2-7
CDR3aa: CASSLVSGGSYEQYF
CDR3nt: TGCGCCAGCAGCTTGGTAAGCGGGGGTTCCTACGAGCAGTACTTC

abundance: NA
v_gene: TRBV7-8
d_gene: NA
j_gene: TRBJ2-2
CDR3aa: CASSLEGYTGELFF
CDR3nt: TGTGCCAGCAGCTTAGAAGGATACACCGGGGAGCTGTTTTTT

abundance: NA
v_gene: TRBV4-1
d_gene: NA
j_gene: TRBJ2-2
CDR3aa: CASSPRDSRAGELFF
CDR3nt: TGCGCCAGCAGCCCTCGGGACTCTAGGGCTGGGGAGCTGTTTTTT

abundance: NA
v_gene: TRBV5-4
d_gene: NA
j_gene: TRBJ1-2
CDR3aa: CASSPQEVYGYTF
CDR3nt: TGCGCCAGCAGCCCACAGGAGGTCTATGGCTACACCTTC

abundance: few
v_gene: TRBV6-5
d_gene: NA
j_gene: TRBJ2-7
CDR3aa: CASSQGRSYEQYF
CDR3nt: TGTGCCAGCAGCCAGGGACGGTCCTACGAGCAGTACTTC

abundance: NA
v_gene: TRBV5-5
d_gene: NA
j_gene: TRBJ1-5
CDR3aa: CASSAGWGTNQPQHF
CDR3nt: TGTGCCAGCAGCGCGGGGTGGGGTACCAATCAGCCCCAGCATTTT

abundance: NA
v_gene: TRBV6-4
d_gene: NA
j_gene: TRBJ2-7
CDR3aa: CASSAETGSIYEQYF
CDR3nt: TGTGCCAGCAGTGCCGAAACGGGGAGCATCTACGAGCAGTACTTC

abundance: once
v_gene: TRBV2
d_gene: TRBD1
j_gene: TRBJ1-4
CDR3aa: CASSPTGGANEKLFF
CDR3nt: TGTGCCAGCAGTCCTACAGGGGGAGCTAATGAAAAACTGTTTTTT

abundance: NA
v_gene: TRBV19
d_gene: NA
j_gene: TRBJ2-7
CDR3aa: CASSIDLGEQYF
CDR3nt: TGTGCCAGTAGTATAGATCTCGGGGAGCAGTACTTC

abundance: NA
v_gene: TRBV4-1
d_gene: TRBD1
j_gene: TRBJ1-5
CDR3aa: CASSRDRGGTRGPQHF
CDR3nt: TGCGCCAGCAGCCGGGACAGGGGGGGAACCAGGGGGCCCCAGCATTTT

abundance: NA
v_gene: TRBV5-6
d_gene: NA
j_gene: TRBJ1-1
CDR3aa: CASSLESYQLTEAFF
CDR3nt: TGTGCCAGCAGCTTGGAATCATACCAACTCACTGAAGCTTTCTTT

abundance: few
v_gene: TRBV5-5
d_gene: TRBD1
j_gene: TRBJ1-2
CDR3aa: CASSLGQGYYGYTF
CDR3nt: TGTGCCAGCAGCTTGGGACAGGGTTACTATGGCTACACCTTC

abundance: once
v_gene: TRBV9
d_gene: NA
j_gene: TRBJ1-4
CDR3aa: CASQSQGTNEKLFF
CDR3nt: TGTGCCAGCCAGTCACAGGGAACTAATGAAAAACTGTTTTTT

abundance: NA
v_gene: TRBV18
d_gene: NA
j_gene: TRBJ1-4
CDR3aa: CASSPTGPGRATNEKLFF
CDR3nt: TGTGCCAGCTCCCCAACGGGACCCGGACGGGCAACTAATGAAAAACTGTTTTTT

abundance: NA
v_gene: TRBV7-2
d_gene: NA
j_gene: TRBJ1-4
CDR3aa: CASSLERSSSEKLFF
CDR3nt: TGTGCCAGCAGCTTAGAGAGGTCTAGCTCTGAAAAACTGTTTTTT

abundance: NA
v_gene: TRBV9
d_gene: NA
j_gene: TRBJ2-1
CDR3aa: CASSVEGTNEQFF
CDR3nt: TGTGCCAGCAGCGTAGAGGGGACTAATGAGCAGTTCTTC

abundance: NA
v_gene: TRBV5-1
d_gene: NA
j_gene: TRBJ1-2
CDR3aa: CASSPVGSSYGYTF
CDR3nt: TGCGCCAGCAGCCCGGTGGGGAGTTCGTATGGCTACACCTTC

abundance: NA
v_gene: TRBV5-1
d_gene: TRBD2
j_gene: TRBJ2-1
CDR3aa: CASSQGLAGGNEQFF
CDR3nt: TGCGCCAGCTCTCAGGGGCTAGCGGGGGGAAATGAGCAGTTCTTC

abundance: NA
v_gene: TRBV18
d_gene: NA
j_gene: TRBJ1-6
CDR3aa: CASSPPEGAHNSPLHF
CDR3nt: TGTGCCAGCTCCCCTCCCGAGGGAGCCCATAATTCACCCCTCCACTTT

abundance: NA
v_gene: TRBV11-3
d_gene: NA
j_gene: TRBJ2-3
CDR3aa: CASSPPAGEVYTQYF
CDR3nt: TGTGCCAGCAGCCCTCCCGCAGGGGAGGTATATACGCAGTATTTT

abundance: NA
v_gene: TRBV7-9
d_gene: NA
j_gene: TRBJ1-1
CDR3aa: CASSPGGWNTEAFF
CDR3nt: TGTGCCAGTTCGCCCGGGGGCTGGAACACTGAAGCTTTCTTT

abundance: NA
v_gene: TRBV9
d_gene: NA
j_gene: TRBJ2-5
CDR3aa: CASSEQGIGTTQYF
CDR3nt: TGTGCCAGCAGCGAACAGGGTATAGGGACAACCCAGTACTTC

abundance: NA
v_gene: TRBV15
d_gene: NA
j_gene: TRBJ1-2
CDR3aa: CATSLSGNYGYTF
CDR3nt: TGTGCCACCAGCTTGTCAGGAAACTATGGCTACACCTTC

abundance: NA
v_gene: TRBV7-2
d_gene: NA
j_gene: TRBJ1-6
CDR3aa: CASSLARNSPLHF
CDR3nt: TGTGCCAGCAGCTTAGCGCGGAATTCACCCCTCCACTTT

abundance: NA
v_gene: TRBV27
d_gene: NA
j_gene: TRBJ2-1
CDR3aa: CASSLFYGRDEQFF
CDR3nt: TGTGCCAGCAGTTTATTTTATGGTCGCGATGAGCAGTTCTTC

abundance: NA
v_gene: TRBV2
d_gene: NA
j_gene: TRBJ1-2
CDR3aa: CASSERGYGYTF
CDR3nt: TGTGCCAGCAGTGAAAGGGGATATGGCTACACCTTC

abundance: NA
v_gene: TRBV6-1
d_gene: NA
j_gene: TRBJ2-3
CDR3aa: CASSEAPGRDTQYF
CDR3nt: TGTGCCAGCAGTGAAGCTCCAGGGAGGGATACGCAGTATTTT

abundance: NA
v_gene: TRBV6-1
d_gene: NA
j_gene: TRBJ2-7
CDR3aa: CASSEKFEGYEQYF
CDR3nt: TGTGCCAGCAGTGAAAAATTCGAAGGCTACGAGCAGTACTTC

abundance: once
v_gene: TRBV2
d_gene: TRBD1
j_gene: TRBJ1-3
CDR3aa: CASSDPTGGTGNTIYF
CDR3nt: TGTGCCAGCAGTGACCCTACAGGGGGCACTGGAAACACCATATATTTT

abundance: NA
v_gene: TRBV6-1
d_gene: TRBD2
j_gene: TRBJ2-5
CDR3aa: CASQWGLAGTETQYF
CDR3nt: TGTGCCAGCCAGTGGGGGCTAGCGGGAACAGAGACCCAGTACTTC

abundance: NA
v_gene: TRBV19
d_gene: TRBD2
j_gene: TRBJ2-1
CDR3aa: CASSPGAGGPWDEQFF
CDR3nt: TGTGCCAGTAGCCCTGGGGCGGGAGGGCCTTGGGATGAGCAGTTCTTC

abundance: NA
v_gene: TRBV6-5
d_gene: TRBD1
j_gene: TRBJ2-7
CDR3aa: CASRAGGSSYEQYF
CDR3nt: TGTGCCAGCAGGGCAGGGGGTTCCTCCTACGAGCAGTACTTC

abundance: NA
v_gene: TRBV6-5
d_gene: NA
j_gene: TRBJ1-1
CDR3aa: CASSLQGLNTEAFF
CDR3nt: TGTGCCAGCAGTTTACAGGGCCTGAACACTGAAGCTTTCTTT